This passage covers 11 T cell receptor beta chains from one sample sequenced in a study of cytomegalovirus exposure and HLA in healthy donors. Assay used: immunoSEQ multiplex PCR; TCRdb lists only in-frame clones, some missing. The table has 130,000 or so clones, about 91% seen once; the top ten hold approximately 1.2%. The sample taken for sequencing was PBMCs. Receptor source: a woman aged 18-30 years in good health and CMV-seronegative.

This clone was seen only once. The chain recombines TRBV5-1 with TRBJ1-1; perhaps TRBD1 as D (6 bases). Trimming cost V 0 bases and J 0 bases, with 33 bases left between them. Germline V gives CDR1 SGHRS, CDR2 YFSETQ. The CDR3 consists of 23 residues. The CDR3: CASSLAAVRNEQGRAILNTEAFF. CDR3 nucleotide sequence: TGCGCCAGCAGCTTGGCGGCAGTTCGAAATGAACAGGGTAGGGCGATATTGAACACTGAAGCTTTCTTT.

This rearrangement joins TRBV7-2 to TRBJ1-1; TRBD1 matches at 11 bases. V was clipped by 5 bases and J by 4 bases; unmatched bases: 6. The CDR3 covers 15 residues. The germline CDR1 and CDR2 sequences are SGHTA and FQGNSA. CDR3 DNA: TGTGCCAGCAGCCAGGACAGGGGGCGATTCACTGAAGCTTTCTTT. This sequence encodes CASSQDRGRFTEAFF.

The rearrangement links TRBV2 to TRBJ1-1, with D tentatively TRBD1 (5 bases). V dropped 2 bases and J dropped 11 bases, with 18 bases sitting between them. The CDR3 covers 14 residues. Germline CDR1 and CDR2: SNHLY and FYNNEI. The CDR3 loop is CASSEQTALDRAFF. The CDR3 DNA sequence: TGTGCCAGCAGTGAACAGACAGCGCTAGATCGGGCTTTCTTT.

The CDR3 DNA is TGTGCCAGCAGTCCCGGGACAGGGGATTATGGCTACACCTTC. As protein: CASSPGTGDYGYTF. The chain joins TRBV5-6 to TRBJ1-2; the match to TRBD1 covers 10 bases. CDR3 length equals 14 residues. Per germline, CDR1 SGHDT and CDR2 YYEEEE. The trim removed 5 bases at V and 5 bases at J, leaving 6 bases unmatched.

The chain employs TRBV18 and TRBJ1-3; 8 bases map to TRBD1. The CDR3 spans 18 residues. Germline CDR1 and CDR2: KGHSH and LQKENI. The ends lost 6 bases at V and 0 bases at J; junction bases unmatched: 13. This CDR3 reads CASSILTGVVRSGNTIYF. CDR3 bases: TGTGCCAGCTCGATCTTGACAGGGGTTGTCCGCTCTGGAAACACCATATATTTT.

The chain has TRBV5-8 and TRBJ1-5, with 7 positions matching TRBD1. V was pared by 4 bases and J by 4 bases, with 8 bases of the junction left unmatched. The length of the CDR3 is 15 residues. CDR1 and CDR2 from the germline V gene are SGHTS and YDEGEE. The CDR3 DNA reads TGTGCCAGCAGCCACAGGGGTTATTATAATCAGCCCCAGCATTTT. This encodes CASSHRGYYNQPQHF.

V is TRBV23-1 and J is TRBJ1-5, with a weak D call TRBD1 (6 bases). TRBV23-1 is known as an ORF, though its function is uncertain. CDR3 size: 17 residues. V gave up 4 bases and J gave up 8 bases, with 24 bases separating them. This CDR3 reads CASSPIWGHGPGKPQHF. For the CDR3, the DNA is TGCGCCAGCAGTCCCATCTGGGGACACGGACCTGGGAAGCCCCAGCATTTT.

The chain couples TRBV25-1 to TRBJ1-6, with D possibly matching TRBD1 (6 bases). Per the germline V gene, CDR1 is MGHDK and CDR2 is SYGVNS. V lost 6 bases, J lost 14 bases, and 14 bases lay in between. The CDR3 sequence is 12 residues long. CDR3 bases: TGTGCCAGCAGACAGGGTTCGGGCGCCCTCCACTTT. Its protein is CASRQGSGALHF.

As DNA, the CDR3 is TGTGCCAGCAGCCCGCCCGACAGGGAGCCCGGGACCTTC. It codes for CASSPPDREPGTF. The chain couples TRBV7-9 to TRBJ1-2; 7 bases fit TRBD1. CDR3 length equals 13 residues. Per germline, CDR1 SEHNR and CDR2 FQNEAQ (reference sequence). Trimming took 5 bases from V and 14 from J; bases not matched to a gene: 14.

The CDR3: CASSQATNLLAPHEYSTDTQYF. CDR3 sequence (DNA): TGTGCCAGCAGCCAAGCGACAAACCTACTAGCGCCCCACGAATATAGCACAGATACGCAGTATTTT. The chain has TRBV4-2 and TRBJ2-3; 7 bases match TRBD2. Germline CDR1 reads LGHNA; CDR2 reads YNFKEQ. This CDR3 contains 22 residues. After removal of 1 base from V and 0 bases from J, the junction contained 22 bases not matched to a gene.

The chain carries TRBV5-1 and TRBJ2-5, with TRBD2 identical over 9 bases. The length of the CDR3 is 15 residues. V gave up 0 bases and J gave up 5 bases; unmatched junction bases: 5. CDR1 is SGHRS and CDR2 is YFSETQ in the germline V gene. CDR3 sequence: CASSLGASGVETQYF. In DNA form, the CDR3 reads TGCGCCAGCAGCTTGGGGGCTAGCGGGGTGGAGACCCAGTACTTC.